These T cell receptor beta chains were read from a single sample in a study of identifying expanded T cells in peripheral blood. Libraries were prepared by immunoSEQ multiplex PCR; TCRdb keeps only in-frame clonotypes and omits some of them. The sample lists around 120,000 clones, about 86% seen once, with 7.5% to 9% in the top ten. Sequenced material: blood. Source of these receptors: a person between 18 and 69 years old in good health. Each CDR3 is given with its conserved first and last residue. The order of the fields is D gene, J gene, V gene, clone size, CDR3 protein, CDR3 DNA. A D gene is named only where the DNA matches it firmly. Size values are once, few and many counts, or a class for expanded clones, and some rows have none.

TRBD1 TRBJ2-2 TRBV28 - CASSAGTPDRGPGELFF TGTGCCAGCAGCGCCGGGACCCCGGACAGGGGGCCCGGGGAGCTGTTTTTT
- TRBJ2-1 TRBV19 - CASSANRGGNEQFF TGTGCCAGTAGTGCTAACAGGGGAGGCAATGAGCAGTTCTTC
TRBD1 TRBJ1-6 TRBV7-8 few CASSLDGTGGSPLHF TGTGCCAGCAGCTTAGATGGGACAGGGGGTTCACCCCTCCACTTT
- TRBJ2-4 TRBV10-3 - CAISESQLDIQYF TGTGCCATCAGTGAGTCCCAGTTAGACATTCAGTACTTC
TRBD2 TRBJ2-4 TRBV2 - CASSVGGAKNIQYF TGTGCCAGCAGTGTCGGGGGGGCCAAAAACATTCAGTACTTC
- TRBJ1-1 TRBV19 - CASSPPGLNTEAFF TGTGCCAGTAGTCCTCCGGGATTGAACACTGAAGCTTTCTTT
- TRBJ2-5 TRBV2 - CASRRETQYF TGTGCCAGCCGGCGGGAGACCCAGTACTTC
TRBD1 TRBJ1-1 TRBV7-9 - CASSLTGGSEAFF TGTGCCAGCAGCCTAACAGGGGGCTCAGAAGCTTTCTTT
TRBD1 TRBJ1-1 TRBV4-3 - CASSQEFTQGGVEAFF TGCGCCAGCAGCCAAGAATTCACCCAGGGGGGGGTTGAAGCTTTCTTT
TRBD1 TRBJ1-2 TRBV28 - CASSLAEGAAYGYTF TGTGCCAGCAGTTTGGCGGAGGGGGCCGCCTATGGCTACACCTTC
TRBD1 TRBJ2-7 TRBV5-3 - CARSHGQGDPYEQYF TGTGCCAGAAGTCACGGACAGGGGGATCCCTACGAGCAGTACTTC
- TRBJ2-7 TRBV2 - CASSEFGQSSYEQYF TGTGCCAGCAGTGAATTTGGACAGAGCTCCTACGAGCAGTACTTC
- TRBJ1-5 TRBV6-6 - CASIWGVGNQPQHF TGTGCCAGCATATGGGGGGTCGGCAATCAGCCCCAGCATTTT
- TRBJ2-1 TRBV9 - CASSVGSNPYNEQFF TGTGCCAGCAGCGTAGGGTCCAACCCCTACAATGAGCAGTTCTTC
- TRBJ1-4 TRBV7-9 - CASSLGSIREKLFF TGTGCCAGCAGCTTAGGATCCATCAGGGAAAAACTGTTTTTT
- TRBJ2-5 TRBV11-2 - CASSFLGETQYF TGTGCCAGCAGCTTTCTGGGAGAGACCCAGTACTTC
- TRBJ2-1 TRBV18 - CASSPPGYSYNEQFF TGTGCCAGCTCACCACCGGGTTACTCCTACAATGAGCAGTTCTTC
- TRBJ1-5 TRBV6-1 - CASRLEGNQPQHF TGTGCCAGCAGACTAGAGGGGAATCAGCCCCAGCATTTT
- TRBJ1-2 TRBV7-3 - CASSLGGGDGYTF TGTGCCAGCAGCTTAGGGGGAGGGGACGGCTACACCTTC